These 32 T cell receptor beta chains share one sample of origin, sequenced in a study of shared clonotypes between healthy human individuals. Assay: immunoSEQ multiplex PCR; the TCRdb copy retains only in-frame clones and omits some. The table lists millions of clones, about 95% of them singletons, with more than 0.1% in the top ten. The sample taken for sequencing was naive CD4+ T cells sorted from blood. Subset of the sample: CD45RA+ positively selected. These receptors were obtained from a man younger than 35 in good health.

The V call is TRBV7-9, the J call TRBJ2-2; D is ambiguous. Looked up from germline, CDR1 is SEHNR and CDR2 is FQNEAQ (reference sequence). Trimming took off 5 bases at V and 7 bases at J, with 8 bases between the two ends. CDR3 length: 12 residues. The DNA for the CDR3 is TGTGCCAGCAGCCCCCTGGGCGGGGAGCTGTTTTTT. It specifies CASSPLGGELFF.

The CDR3 protein is CASSSDPPPLQWTQYF. For the CDR3, the DNA is TGTGCCAGCAGCTCAGATCCCCCTCCCCTTCAGTGGACCCAGTACTTC. The V call is TRBV11-2, the J call TRBJ2-5; D remains ambiguous. Trimming removed 4 bases at V and 7 bases at J, with 22 bases between. Germline-derived CDR1 and CDR2 are SGHAT and FQNNGV. This CDR3 contains 16 residues.

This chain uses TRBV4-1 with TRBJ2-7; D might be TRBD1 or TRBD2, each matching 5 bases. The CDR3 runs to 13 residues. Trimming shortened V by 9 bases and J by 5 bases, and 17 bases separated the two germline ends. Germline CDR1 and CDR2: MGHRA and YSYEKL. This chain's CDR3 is CARRRDPGNEQYF. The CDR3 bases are TGCGCCAGGCGCCGGGACCCGGGCAACGAGCAGTACTTC.

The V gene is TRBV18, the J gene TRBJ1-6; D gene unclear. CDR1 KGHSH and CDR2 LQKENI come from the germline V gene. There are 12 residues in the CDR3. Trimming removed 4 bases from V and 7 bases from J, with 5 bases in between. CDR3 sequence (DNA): TGTGCCAGCTCACTCGCAAATTCACCCCTCCACTTT. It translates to CASSLANSPLHF.

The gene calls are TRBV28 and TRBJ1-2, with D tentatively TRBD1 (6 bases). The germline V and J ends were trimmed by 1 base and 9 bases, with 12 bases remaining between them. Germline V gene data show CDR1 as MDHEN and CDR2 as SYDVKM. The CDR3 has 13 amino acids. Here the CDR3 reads CASSLLATGSYTF. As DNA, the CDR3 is TGTGCCAGCAGTTTATTGGCGACAGGAAGCTACACCTTC.

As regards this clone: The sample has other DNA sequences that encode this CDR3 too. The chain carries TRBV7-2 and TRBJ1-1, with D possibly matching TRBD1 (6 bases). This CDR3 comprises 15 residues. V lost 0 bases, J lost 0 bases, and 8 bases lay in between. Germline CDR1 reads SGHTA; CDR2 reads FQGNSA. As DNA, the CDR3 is TGTGCCAGCAGCTTAGCTGGGGGGCTGAACACTGAAGCTTTCTTT. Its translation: CASSLAGGLNTEAFF.

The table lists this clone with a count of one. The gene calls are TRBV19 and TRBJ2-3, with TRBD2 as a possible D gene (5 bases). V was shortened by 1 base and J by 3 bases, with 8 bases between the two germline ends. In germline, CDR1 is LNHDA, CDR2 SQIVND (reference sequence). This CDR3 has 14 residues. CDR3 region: CASSIAGRTDTQYF. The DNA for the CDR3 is TGTGCCAGTAGTATAGCGGGAAGGACAGATACGCAGTATTTT.

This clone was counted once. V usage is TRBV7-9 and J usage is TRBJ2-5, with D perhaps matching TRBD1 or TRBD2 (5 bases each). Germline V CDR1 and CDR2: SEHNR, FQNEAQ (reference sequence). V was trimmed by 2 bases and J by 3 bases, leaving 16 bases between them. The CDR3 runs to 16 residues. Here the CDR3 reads CASSLSGTPSEETQYF. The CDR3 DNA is TGTGCCAGCAGCTTATCCGGGACGCCATCGGAAGAGACCCAGTACTTC.

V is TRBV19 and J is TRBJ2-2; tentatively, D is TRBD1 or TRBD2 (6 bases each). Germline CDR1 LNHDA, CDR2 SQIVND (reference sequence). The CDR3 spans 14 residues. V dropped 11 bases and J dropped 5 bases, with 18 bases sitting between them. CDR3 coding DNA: TGTGCCGCCGCGGAGGGGGGCCAAACCGGGGAGCTGTTTTTT. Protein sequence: CAAAEGGQTGELFF.

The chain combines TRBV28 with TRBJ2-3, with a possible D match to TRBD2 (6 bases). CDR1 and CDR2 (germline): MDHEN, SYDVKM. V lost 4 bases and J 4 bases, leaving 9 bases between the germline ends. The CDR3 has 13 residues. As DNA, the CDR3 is TGTGCCAGCAGTTCGCGACTAGCAGATACGCAGTATTTT. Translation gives CASSSRLADTQYF.

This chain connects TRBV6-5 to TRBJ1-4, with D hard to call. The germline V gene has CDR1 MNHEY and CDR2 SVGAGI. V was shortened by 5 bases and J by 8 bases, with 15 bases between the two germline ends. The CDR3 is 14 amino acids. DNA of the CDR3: TGTGCCAGCAGTCAGCTTGCTGGGTTGGAAAAACTGTTTTTT. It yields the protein CASSQLAGLEKLFF.

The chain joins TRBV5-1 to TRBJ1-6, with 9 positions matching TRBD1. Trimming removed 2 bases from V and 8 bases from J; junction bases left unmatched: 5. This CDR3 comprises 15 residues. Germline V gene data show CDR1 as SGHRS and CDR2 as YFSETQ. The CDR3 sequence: CASSLGQGRDSPLHF. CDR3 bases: TGCGCCAGCAGCTTAGGACAGGGGAGAGATTCACCCCTCCACTTT.

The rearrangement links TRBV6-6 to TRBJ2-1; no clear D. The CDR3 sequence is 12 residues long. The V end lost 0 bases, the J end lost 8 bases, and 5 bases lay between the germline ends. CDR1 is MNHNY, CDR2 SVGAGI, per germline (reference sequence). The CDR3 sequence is CASSYSFHEQFF. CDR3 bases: TGTGCCAGCAGTTACTCGTTCCATGAGCAGTTCTTC.

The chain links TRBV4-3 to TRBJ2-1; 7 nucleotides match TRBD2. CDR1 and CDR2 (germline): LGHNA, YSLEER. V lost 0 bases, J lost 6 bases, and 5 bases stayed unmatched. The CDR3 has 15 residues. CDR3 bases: TGCGCCAGCAGCCAAGAAAGTGGGAGGGCCAATGAGCAGTTCTTC. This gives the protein CASSQESGRANEQFF.

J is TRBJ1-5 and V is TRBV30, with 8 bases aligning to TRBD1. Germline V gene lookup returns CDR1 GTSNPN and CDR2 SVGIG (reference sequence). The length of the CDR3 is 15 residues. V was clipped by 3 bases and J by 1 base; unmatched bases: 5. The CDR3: CAWSKTGASNQPQHF. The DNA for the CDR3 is TGTGCCTGGAGCAAGACAGGGGCAAGCAATCAGCCCCAGCATTTT.

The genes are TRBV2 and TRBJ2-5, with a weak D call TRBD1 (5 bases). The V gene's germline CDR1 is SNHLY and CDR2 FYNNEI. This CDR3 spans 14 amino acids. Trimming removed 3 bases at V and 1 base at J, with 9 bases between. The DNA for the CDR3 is TGTGCCAGCAGTGAGCCCAGGGTCCAAGAGACCCAGTACTTC. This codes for CASSEPRVQETQYF.

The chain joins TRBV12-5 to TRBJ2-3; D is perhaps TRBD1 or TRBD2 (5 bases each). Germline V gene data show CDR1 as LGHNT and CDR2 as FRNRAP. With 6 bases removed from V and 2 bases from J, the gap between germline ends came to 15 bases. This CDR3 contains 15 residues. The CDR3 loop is CASGNRDLPTDTQYF. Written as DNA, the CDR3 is TGTGCTAGTGGAAATCGGGACCTACCCACAGATACGCAGTATTTT. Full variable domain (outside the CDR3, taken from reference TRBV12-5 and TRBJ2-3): DARVTQTPRHKVTEMGQEVTMRCQPILGHNTVFWYRQTMMQGLELLAYFRNRAPLDDSGMPKDRFSAEMPDATLATLKIQPSEPRDSAVYFCASGNRDLPTDTQYFGPGTRLTVL.

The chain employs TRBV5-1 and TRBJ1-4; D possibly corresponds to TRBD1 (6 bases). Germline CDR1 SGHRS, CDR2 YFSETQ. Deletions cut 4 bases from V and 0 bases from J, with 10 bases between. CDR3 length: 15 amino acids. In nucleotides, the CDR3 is TGCGCCAGCAGCCCCCGGACAGCAACTAATGAAAAACTGTTTTTT. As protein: CASSPRTATNEKLFF.

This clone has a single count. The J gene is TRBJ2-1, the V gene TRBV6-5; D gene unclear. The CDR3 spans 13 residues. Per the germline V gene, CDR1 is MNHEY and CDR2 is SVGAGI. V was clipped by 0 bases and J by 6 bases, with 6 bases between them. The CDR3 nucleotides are TGTGCCAGCAGTTACTCACGGGCCAATGAGCAGTTCTTC. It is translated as CASSYSRANEQFF.

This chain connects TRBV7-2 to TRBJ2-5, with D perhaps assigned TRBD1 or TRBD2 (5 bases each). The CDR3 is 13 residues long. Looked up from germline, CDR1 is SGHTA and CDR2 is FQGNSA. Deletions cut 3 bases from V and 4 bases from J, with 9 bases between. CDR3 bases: TGTGCCAGCAGCTTTCCCGGGACAGAGACCCAGTACTTC. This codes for CASSFPGTETQYF.

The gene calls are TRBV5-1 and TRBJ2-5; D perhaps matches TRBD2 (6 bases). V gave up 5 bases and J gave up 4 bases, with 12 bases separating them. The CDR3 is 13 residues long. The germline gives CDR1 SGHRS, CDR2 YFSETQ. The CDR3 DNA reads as TGCGCCAGCAGTGGACTCGGGGGAGAGACCCAGTACTTC. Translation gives CASSGLGGETQYF.

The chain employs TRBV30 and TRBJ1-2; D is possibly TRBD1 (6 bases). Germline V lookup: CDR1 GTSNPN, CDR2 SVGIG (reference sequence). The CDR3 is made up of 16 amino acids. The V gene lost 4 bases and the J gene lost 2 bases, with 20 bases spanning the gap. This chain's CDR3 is CAWKQGASSINYGYTF. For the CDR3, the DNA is TGTGCCTGGAAACAGGGCGCATCCTCGATAAACTATGGCTACACCTTC.

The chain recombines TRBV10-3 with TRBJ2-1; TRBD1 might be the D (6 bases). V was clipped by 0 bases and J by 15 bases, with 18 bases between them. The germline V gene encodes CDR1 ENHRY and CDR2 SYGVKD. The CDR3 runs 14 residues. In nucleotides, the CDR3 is TGTGCCATCAGTGAGTCTGACAGGTACCTAGGGTGGTTCTTC. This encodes CAISESDRYLGWFF.

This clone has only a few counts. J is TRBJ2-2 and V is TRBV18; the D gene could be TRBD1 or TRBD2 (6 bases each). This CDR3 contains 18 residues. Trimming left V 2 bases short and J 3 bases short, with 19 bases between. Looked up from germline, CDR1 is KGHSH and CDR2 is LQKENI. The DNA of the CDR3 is TGTGCCAGCTCACCAATGAGGGGGGACTCCCGGGACACCGGGGAGCTGTTTTTT. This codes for CASSPMRGDSRDTGELFF. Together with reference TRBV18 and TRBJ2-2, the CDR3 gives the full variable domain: NAGVMQNPRHLVRRRGQEARLRCSPMKGHSHVYWYRQLPEEGLKFMVYLQKENIIDESGMPKERFSAEFPKEGPSILRIQQVVRGDSAAYFCASSPMRGDSRDTGELFFGEGSRLTVL.

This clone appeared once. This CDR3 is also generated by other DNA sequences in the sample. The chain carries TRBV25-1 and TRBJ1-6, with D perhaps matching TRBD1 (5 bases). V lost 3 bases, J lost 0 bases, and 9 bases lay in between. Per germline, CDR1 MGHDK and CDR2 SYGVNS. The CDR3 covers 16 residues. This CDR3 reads CASSESGGSYNSPLHF. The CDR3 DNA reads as TGTGCCAGCAGTGAGTCGGGGGGCTCCTATAATTCACCCCTCCACTTT.

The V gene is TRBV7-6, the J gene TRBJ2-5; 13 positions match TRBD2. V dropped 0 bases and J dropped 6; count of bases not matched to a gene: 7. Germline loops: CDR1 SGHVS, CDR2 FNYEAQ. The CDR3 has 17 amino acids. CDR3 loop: CASSLALTSGGFQTQYF. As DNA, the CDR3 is TGTGCCAGCAGCTTAGCCCTGACTAGCGGGGGGTTTCAGACCCAGTACTTC.

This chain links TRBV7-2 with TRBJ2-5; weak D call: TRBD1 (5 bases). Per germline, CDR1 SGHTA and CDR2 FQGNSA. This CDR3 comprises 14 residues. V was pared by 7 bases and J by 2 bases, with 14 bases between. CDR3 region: CASTPGAAQETQYF. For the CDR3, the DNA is TGTGCCAGCACCCCTGGGGCCGCTCAAGAGACCCAGTACTTC.

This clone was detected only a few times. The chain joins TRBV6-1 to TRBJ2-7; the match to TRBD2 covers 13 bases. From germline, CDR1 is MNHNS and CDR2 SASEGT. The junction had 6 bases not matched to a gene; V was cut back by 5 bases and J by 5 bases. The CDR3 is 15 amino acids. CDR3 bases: TGTGCCAGCAGTCGACTAGCGGGGGGATTTAACGAGCAGTACTTC. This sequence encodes CASSRLAGGFNEQYF.

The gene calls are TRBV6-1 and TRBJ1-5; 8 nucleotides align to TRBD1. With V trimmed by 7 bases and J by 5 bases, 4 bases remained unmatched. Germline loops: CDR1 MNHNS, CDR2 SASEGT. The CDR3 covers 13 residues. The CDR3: CASTWTGHQPQHF. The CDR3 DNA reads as TGTGCCAGCACCTGGACAGGGCATCAGCCCCAGCATTTT.

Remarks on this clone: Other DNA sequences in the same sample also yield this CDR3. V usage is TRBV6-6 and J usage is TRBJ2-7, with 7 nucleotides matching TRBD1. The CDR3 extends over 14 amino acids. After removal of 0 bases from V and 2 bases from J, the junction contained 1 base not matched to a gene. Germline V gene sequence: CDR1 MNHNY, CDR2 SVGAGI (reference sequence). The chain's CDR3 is CASSYSGGPYEQYF. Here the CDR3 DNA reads TGTGCCAGCAGTTACTCAGGGGGCCCCTACGAGCAGTACTTC.

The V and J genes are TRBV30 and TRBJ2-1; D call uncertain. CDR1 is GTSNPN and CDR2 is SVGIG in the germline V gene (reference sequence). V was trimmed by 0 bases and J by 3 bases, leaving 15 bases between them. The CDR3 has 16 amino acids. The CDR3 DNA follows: TGTGCCTGGAGTGTACTCGGAACCTTGGGCTACAATGAGCAGTTCTTC. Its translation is CAWSVLGTLGYNEQFF.

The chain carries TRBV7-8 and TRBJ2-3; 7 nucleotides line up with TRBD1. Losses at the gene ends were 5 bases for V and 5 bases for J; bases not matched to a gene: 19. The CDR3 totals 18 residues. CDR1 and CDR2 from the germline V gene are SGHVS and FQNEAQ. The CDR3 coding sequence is TGTGCCAGCAGCCCCTTCCCTCCTAGACAGGGCGGTGGAGATACGCAGTATTTT. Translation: CASSPFPPRQGGGDTQYF.